The clone carrying this T cell receptor beta chain was detected many times. V dropped 2 bases and J dropped 2 bases, with 7 bases sitting between them. From germline, CDR1 is GTSNPN and CDR2 SVGIG (reference sequence). The CDR3 is made up of 12 amino acids. For TCR beta, libraries came from iRepertoire HTBI primers and Arm-PCR of CDR3 regions. TCRdb reprocessed the multiplex PCR reads via MiXCR and lists one record per CDR3 protein. The sample lists 370,000 or so distinct CDR3 sequences; 15% to 20% were seen once. Time point defined: newly diagnosed GD, antithyroid drugs for less than 3 months. The authors made the TCR library using RNA they extracted from PBMCs. This record belongs to a study of regulatory T cells in long-lasting Graves disease. The wider study: Freshly diagnosed Graves' patients had used antithyroid drugs for under 3 months.

In addition, the sample was reused for a study of T cells in Graves' hyperthyroidism and ophthalmopathy.

This chain connects TRBV30 to TRBJ2-7; D unclear. The TCR was taken from a young woman with Graves disease. The sample was peripheral blood mononuclear cells (PBMCs), taken at new diagnosis, from a patient treated with antithyroid drugs. CDR3 in amino acids: CAWSTQTYEQYF. The CDR3 bases are TGTGCCTGGAGTACTCAGACCTACGAGCAGTACTTC. The full variable domain, rest sourced from reference TRBV30 and TRBJ2-7, is SQTIHQWPATLVQPVGSPLSLECTVEGTSNPNLYWYRQAAGRGLQLLFYSVGIGQISSEVPQNLSASRPQDRQFILSSKKLLLSDSGFYLCAWSTQTYEQYFGPGTRLTVT.